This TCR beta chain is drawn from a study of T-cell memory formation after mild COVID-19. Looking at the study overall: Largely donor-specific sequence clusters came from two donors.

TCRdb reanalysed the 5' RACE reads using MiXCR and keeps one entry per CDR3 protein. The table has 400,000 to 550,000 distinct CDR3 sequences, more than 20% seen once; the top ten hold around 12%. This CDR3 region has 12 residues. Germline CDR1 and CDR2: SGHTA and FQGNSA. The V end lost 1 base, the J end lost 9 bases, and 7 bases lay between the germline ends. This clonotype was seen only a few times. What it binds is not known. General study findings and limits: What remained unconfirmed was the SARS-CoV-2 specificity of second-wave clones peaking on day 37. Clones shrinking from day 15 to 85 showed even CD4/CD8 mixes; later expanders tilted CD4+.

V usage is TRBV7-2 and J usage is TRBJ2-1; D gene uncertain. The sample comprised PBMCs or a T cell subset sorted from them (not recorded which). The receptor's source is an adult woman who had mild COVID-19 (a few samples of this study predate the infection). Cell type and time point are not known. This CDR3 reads CASSLGVPEQFF. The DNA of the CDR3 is TGTGCCAGCAGCTTAGGCGTACCTGAGCAGTTCTTC.